The 24 T cell receptor beta chains listed next were all sequenced from one sample in a study of response to subunit inactivated influenza vaccine. TCRdb ran MiXCR on the RT-PCR reads and lists one entry per CDR3 protein. The data hold almost 250,000 distinct CDR3 sequences, with 9% to 15% observed a single time. Specimen: non-naive T cells sorted from PBMCs, collected around 14 days before vaccination. These receptors were obtained from a man aged 45-65 years who received an inactivated influenza vaccine.

There are a few counts of this clonotype. V and J are TRBV19 and TRBJ2-1; D ambiguous. Germline assignment: CDR1 LNHDA and CDR2 SQIVND (reference sequence). The CDR3 is 17 residues long. Between the trimmed V and J ends, which lost 1 base and 5 bases, there was a span of 18 bases. CDR3 bases: TGTGCCAGTAGTATAGGTCTGGGCGCCCTTGGGGACAATGAGCAGTTCTTC. This gives the protein CASSIGLGALGDNEQFF. The whole variable domain, filled in from reference TRBV19 and TRBJ2-1, reads DGGITQSPKYLFRKEGQNVTLSCEQNLNHDAMYWYRQDPGQGLRLIYYSQIVNDFQKGDIAEGYSVSREKKESFPLTVTSAQKNPTAFYLCASSIGLGALGDNEQFFGPGTRLTVL.

The chain recombines TRBV30 with TRBJ2-5; tentative D call: TRBD2 (5 bases). Trimming left V 0 bases short and J 0 bases short, with 14 bases between. The germline V gene has CDR1 GTSNPN and CDR2 SVGIG (reference sequence). The CDR3 totals 16 residues. The CDR3 DNA reads TGTGCCTGGAGTGTACGCCGGCGGGCAGACCAAGAGACCCAGTACTTC. Protein sequence: CAWSVRRRADQETQYF.

This clonotype was picked up many times. The J gene is TRBJ2-7, the V gene TRBV18; perhaps TRBD1 as D (5 bases). The CDR3 loop spans 14 amino acids. The V end was cut by 1 base, the J end by 5 bases, with 12 bases between. The germline gives CDR1 KGHSH, CDR2 LQKENI. The CDR3 bases are TGTGCCAGCTCACCACAAAGGGGATGGGACGAGCAGTACTTC. Translated, it gives CASSPQRGWDEQYF.

This chain joins TRBV4-2 and TRBJ2-5, with D perhaps TRBD1 or TRBD2 (5 bases each). CDR1 is LGHNA and CDR2 is YNFKEQ in the germline V gene. V was clipped by 4 bases and J by 0 bases, with 12 bases between them. This CDR3 is built from 15 residues. The CDR3 DNA sequence: TGTGCCAGCAGCCCAGCCGGGACCAACCAAGAGACCCAGTACTTC. Translating it yields CASSPAGTNQETQYF.

This clonotype was recorded at least ten times. The genes are TRBV5-5 and TRBJ1-1, with D maybe TRBD1 (5 bases). V shed 0 bases and J shed 4 bases, with 10 bases lying between them. Germline CDR1 is SGHKS and CDR2 is YYEKEE (reference sequence). The CDR3 sequence is 14 residues long. The CDR3, as DNA: TGTGCCAGCAGCTTGGAAAGGGACCGCACTGAAGCTTTCTTT. Its translation is CASSLERDRTEAFF.

This clonotype was found many times. This sequence joins TRBV27 and TRBJ2-1; possible D gene TRBD2, 6 bases. Trimming stripped 3 bases from V and 6 bases from J, with 15 bases between. Germline lookup yields CDR1 MNHEY and CDR2 SMNVEV (reference sequence). This CDR3 has 15 residues. DNA for the CDR3: TGTGCCAGCAGTTTCAGGCAGGGACTGGCCAATGAGCAGTTCTTC. Amino acid sequence: CASSFRQGLANEQFF.

This clonotype occurred a few times. This chain links TRBV7-2 with TRBJ2-7; no firm D call. The length of the CDR3 is 13 residues. The germline gives CDR1 SGHTA, CDR2 FQGNSA. V lost 0 bases to trimming and J lost 4 bases, with 7 bases between them. This CDR3 reads CASSLALGYEQYF. Written as DNA, the CDR3 is TGTGCCAGCAGCTTAGCTCTGGGTTACGAGCAGTACTTC.

This chain uses TRBV15 with TRBJ1-4; no reliable D call. The germline V and J ends were trimmed by 0 bases and 8 bases, with 13 bases remaining between them. CDR3 length equals 15 residues. Germline V gives CDR1 LNHNV, CDR2 YYDKDF (reference sequence). CDR3 nucleotide sequence: TGTGCCACCAGCAGAGATCATTTGATGGAAGAAAAACTGTTTTTT. This encodes CATSRDHLMEEKLFF.

This clonotype came up many times. The rearrangement uses TRBV3-1 and TRBJ2-1; 7 bases fit TRBD2. CDR1 is LGHDT, CDR2 YNNKEL, per germline (reference sequence). Trimming cost V 6 bases and J 5 bases; bases outside gene matches: 7. This CDR3 comprises 14 residues. The CDR3 loop is CASRARAGDNEQFF. The CDR3 nucleotides read TGTGCCAGCAGGGCGAGGGCGGGGGACAATGAGCAGTTCTTC.

This chain uses TRBV20-1 with TRBJ2-7; 11 bases match TRBD2. Germline V gives CDR1 DFQATT, CDR2 SNEGSKA (reference sequence). With V trimmed by 6 bases and J by 3 bases, 4 bases remained unmatched. The CDR3 is 13 amino acids. DNA of the CDR3: TGCAGTGCCTCGACTAGCGGGATCTACGAGCAGTACTTC. Protein sequence: CSASTSGIYEQYF.

The chain couples TRBV29-1 to TRBJ1-3, with unresolved D. This CDR3 is built from 15 residues. With 3 bases removed from V and 1 base from J, the gap between germline ends came to 13 bases. Germline CDR1 is SQVTM and CDR2 is ANQGSEA. CDR3 sequence: CSVDSGSGSGNTIYF. As DNA, the CDR3 is TGCAGCGTTGATTCCGGGTCAGGATCTGGAAACACCATATATTTT. Drawing the rest from reference TRBV29-1 and TRBJ1-3, the complete variable domain is SAVISQKPSRDICQRGTSLTIQCQVDSQVTMMFWYRQQPGQSLTLIATANQGSEATYESGFVIDKFPISRPNLTFSTLTVSNMSPEDSSIYLCSVDSGSGSGNTIYFGEGSWLTVV.

As regards this clonotype: It is likely a read error, because the conserved phenylalanine at the end of the CDR3 is missing. V gene TRBV10-3 combines with J gene TRBJ2-1; D possibly corresponds to TRBD2 (6 bases). Trimming removed 5 bases at V and 5 bases at J, with 16 bases between. Germline lookup yields CDR1 ENHRY and CDR2 SYGVKD. The CDR3 is 15 residues long. The CDR3 DNA reads TGTGCCATCAGTCCACTAGGAGGAGGGGACAATGAGCAGTTCTTA. This gives the protein CAISPLGGGDNEQFL.

This clonotype was detected ten times or more. The chain couples TRBV20-1 to TRBJ1-1, with 7 bases identical to TRBD1. CDR1 is DFQATT, CDR2 SNEGSKA, per germline (reference sequence). This CDR3 comprises 11 residues. V dropped 5 bases and J dropped 8; count of bases not matched to a gene: 5. The DNA for the CDR3 is TGCAGTGCTCCGGACAGGTCAGAAGCTTTCTTT. Protein: CSAPDRSEAFF.

This clonotype was counted at least ten times. The genes are TRBV24-1 and TRBJ2-3, with D tentatively TRBD1 (5 bases). CDR1 KGHDR and CDR2 SFDVKD come from the germline V gene. This CDR3 comprises 12 residues. V was shortened by 5 bases and J by 6 bases, with 8 bases between the two germline ends. Written as DNA, the CDR3 is TGTGCCACCAGTGGGGGCCTGGATACGCAGTATTTT. This translates into CATSGGLDTQYF.

Many counts were recorded for this clonotype. This rearrangement joins TRBV27 to TRBJ1-2; no clear D gene. This CDR3 comprises 16 residues. The ends were cut back, 5 bases at V and 8 bases at J, with 24 bases in the middle. The germline V gene has CDR1 MNHEY and CDR2 SMNVEV (reference sequence). The CDR3 spells CASSPGLISAREGYTF. The CDR3, as DNA: TGTGCCAGCAGTCCCGGACTCATCTCCGCCCGGGAGGGCTACACCTTC.

In this sample, this clonotype turned up a few times. V and J are TRBV6-2 or TRBV6-3 and TRBJ1-5; D possibly corresponds to TRBD1 (6 bases). The CDR3 sequence is 15 residues long. Germline-derived CDR1 and CDR2 are MNHEY and SVGEGT. The germline V and J ends were trimmed by 6 bases and 3 bases, with 15 bases remaining between them. The CDR3 protein is CASRGAVASNQPQHF. The CDR3, as DNA: TGTGCCAGCAGGGGGGCAGTCGCTTCCAATCAGCCCCAGCATTTT.

A remark on this clonotype: A junction end diverges from the germline sequence, so it may reflect a read error. The V gene is TRBV7-9, the J gene TRBJ1-1; maybe TRBD1 (5 bases). The CDR3 consists of 15 residues. Germline CDR1 SEHNR, CDR2 FQNEAQ (reference sequence). CDR3 amino acids: CASSLAGGRNAEAFF. The CDR3 DNA follows: TGTGCCAGCAGCTTAGCTGGGGGGAGGAACGCTGAAGCTTTCTTT.

V is TRBV28 and J is TRBJ2-3, with TRBD2 as a possible D gene (5 bases). Germline loops: CDR1 MDHEN, CDR2 SYDVKM. The CDR3 contains 13 residues. Trimming stripped 10 bases from V and 14 bases from J, with 25 bases between. The CDR3 reads CATSNVFGSRGYF. The DNA for the CDR3 is TGTGCCACATCCAACGTTTTTGGCAGCCGGGGGTATTTT.

The genes are TRBV7-6 and TRBJ2-7; possible D gene TRBD1, 7 bases. Germline CDR1 SGHVS, CDR2 FNYEAQ. CDR3 length: 16 residues. Trimming left V 5 bases short and J 2 bases short, with 19 bases between. CDR3 amino acids: CASSPRRGQTTYEQYF. The CDR3 bases are TGTGCCAGCAGCCCGAGGAGGGGACAGACGACCTACGAGCAGTACTTC. Filled out from reference TRBV7-6 and TRBJ2-7, the complete variable domain reads GAGVSQSPRYKVTKRGQDVALRCDPISGHVSLYWYRQALGQGPEFLTYFNYEAQQDKSGLPNDRFSAERPEGSISTLTIQRTEQRDSAMYRCASSPRRGQTTYEQYFGPGTRLTVT.

This clonotype was counted only a few times. V gene TRBV20-1 combines with J gene TRBJ2-1; possible D gene TRBD2, 5 bases. Trimming removed 8 bases at V and 3 bases at J, with 23 bases between. The CDR3 is made up of 16 amino acids. CDR1 DFQATT and CDR2 SNEGSKA come from the germline V gene (reference sequence). This CDR3 is CSSPPPGKDGYNEQFF. For the CDR3, the DNA is TGCAGTTCCCCTCCCCCCGGGAAGGACGGCTACAATGAGCAGTTCTTC.

The CDR3, as DNA: TGTGCCAGCAGTTTAGTGGCAGGAATCTACGAGCAGTACTTC. Encoded protein: CASSLVAGIYEQYF. The chain uses TRBV12-3 or TRBV12-4 and TRBJ2-7, with D unresolved. The CDR3 is 14 amino acids. With 1 base removed from V and 3 bases from J, the gap between germline ends came to 10 bases.

This clonotype was seen a handful of times. The rearrangement joins TRBV28 to TRBJ2-1; TRBD1 matches 11 bases. The germline V gene encodes CDR1 MDHEN and CDR2 SYDVKM. J was trimmed by 10 bases and V by 6 bases; bases with no gene match: 11. The CDR3 is made up of 15 amino acids. The CDR3 is CASSPAGQGASEQFF. In DNA, the CDR3 is TGTGCCAGCAGCCCCGCAGGACAGGGGGCCAGCGAGCAGTTCTTC.

This clonotype was found many times. The CDR3 sequence: CATSAAGGTEAFF. The CDR3, as DNA: TGTGCCACCAGTGCGGCGGGAGGGACTGAAGCTTTCTTT. The V and J genes are TRBV24-1 and TRBJ1-1; no definite D call. This CDR3 contains 13 residues. Trimming left V 5 bases short and J 5 bases short, with 11 bases between. Germline assignment: CDR1 KGHDR and CDR2 SFDVKD.

This clonotype was detected a few times. The chain uses TRBV11-1 and TRBJ2-1, with TRBD2 identical over 15 bases. Germline V gene lookup returns CDR1 SGHAT and CDR2 FQDESV (reference sequence). Losses at the gene ends were 6 bases for V and 7 bases for J; bases not matched to a gene: 7. The CDR3 extends over 16 amino acids. CDR3: CASSYGGTSGRNEQFF. The CDR3 nucleotides are TGTGCCAGCAGTTACGGAGGGACTAGCGGGAGGAATGAGCAGTTCTTC.